This T cell receptor (beta chain) was captured by sequencing in a study of OX40 agonist ivuxolimab in advanced cancers. Study details: The study enrolled dose-escalation patients with hepatocellular carcinoma, melanoma, renal cell or head and neck cancer. Overall study findings and caveats: In general, CD8+ T cells held more expanded clones than CD4+ did, on average.

Note on this clone: Its antigen is unidentified.

Here immunoSEQ multiplex PCR was the method, and the copy in TCRdb shows in-frame clones only, minus some. This table has 95,000 or so clones, around 92% appearing once. The sequence was obtained from an adult with an advanced solid tumor such as melanoma, head and neck, liver or kidney cancer. Sequences were derived from CD4+ or CD8+ T cells sorted from blood, sampled in a trial of the OX40 agonist ivuxolimab.

The CDR3 sequence is CASSQGQQSNEQFF. The CDR3 nucleotides are TGTGCCAGTTCTCAGGGTCAGCAATCCAATGAGCAGTTCTTC. The gene calls are TRBV7-9 and TRBJ2-1, with D tentatively TRBD1 (5 bases). Looked up from germline, CDR1 is SEHNR and CDR2 is FQNEAQ (reference sequence). Trimming stripped 9 bases from V and 6 bases from J, with 18 bases between. The CDR3 contains 14 residues.